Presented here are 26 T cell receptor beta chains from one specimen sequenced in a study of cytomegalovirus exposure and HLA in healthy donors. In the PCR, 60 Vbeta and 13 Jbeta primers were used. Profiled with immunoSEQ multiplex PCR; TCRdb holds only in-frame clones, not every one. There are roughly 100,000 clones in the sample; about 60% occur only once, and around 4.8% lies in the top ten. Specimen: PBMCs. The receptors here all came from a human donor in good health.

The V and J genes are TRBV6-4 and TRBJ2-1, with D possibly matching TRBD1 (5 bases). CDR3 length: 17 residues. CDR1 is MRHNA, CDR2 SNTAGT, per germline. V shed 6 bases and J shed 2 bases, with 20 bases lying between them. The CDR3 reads CASSPEWPAGPYNEQFF. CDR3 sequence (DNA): TGTGCCAGCAGCCCCGAGTGGCCGGCAGGGCCCTACAATGAGCAGTTCTTC.

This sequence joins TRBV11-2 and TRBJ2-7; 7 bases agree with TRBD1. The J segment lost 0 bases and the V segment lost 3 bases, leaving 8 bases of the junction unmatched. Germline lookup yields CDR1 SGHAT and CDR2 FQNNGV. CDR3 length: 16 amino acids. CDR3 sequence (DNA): TGTGCCAGCAGCTTCCCAGGGGGTTTCAGCTCCTACGAGCAGTACTTC. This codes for CASSFPGGFSSYEQYF. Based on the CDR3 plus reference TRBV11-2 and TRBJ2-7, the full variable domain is EAGVAQSPRYKIIEKRQSVAFWCNPISGHATLYWYQQILGQGPKLLIQFQNNGVVDDSQLPKDRFSAERLKGVDSTLKIQPAKLEDSAVYLCASSFPGGFSSYEQYFGPGTRLTVT.

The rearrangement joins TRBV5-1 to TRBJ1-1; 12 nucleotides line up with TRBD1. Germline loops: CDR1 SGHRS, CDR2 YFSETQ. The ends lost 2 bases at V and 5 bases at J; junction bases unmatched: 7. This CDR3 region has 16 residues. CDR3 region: CASSLGDRGPGTEAFF. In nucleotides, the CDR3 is TGCGCCAGCAGCTTAGGGGACAGGGGGCCCGGAACTGAAGCTTTCTTT. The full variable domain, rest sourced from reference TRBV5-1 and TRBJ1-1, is KAGVTQTPRYLIKTRGQQVTLSCSPISGHRSVSWYQQTPGQGLQFLFEYFSETQRNKGNFPGRFSGRQFSNSRSEMNVSTLELGDSALYLCASSLGDRGPGTEAFFGQGTRLTVV.

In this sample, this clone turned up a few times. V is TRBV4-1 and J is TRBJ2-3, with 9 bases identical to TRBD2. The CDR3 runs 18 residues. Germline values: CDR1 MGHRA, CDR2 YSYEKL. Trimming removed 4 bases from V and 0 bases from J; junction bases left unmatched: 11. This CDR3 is CASSPGRGRGASTDTQYF. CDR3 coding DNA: TGCGCCAGCAGCCCTGGGCGCGGGAGGGGAGCTAGCACAGATACGCAGTATTTT.

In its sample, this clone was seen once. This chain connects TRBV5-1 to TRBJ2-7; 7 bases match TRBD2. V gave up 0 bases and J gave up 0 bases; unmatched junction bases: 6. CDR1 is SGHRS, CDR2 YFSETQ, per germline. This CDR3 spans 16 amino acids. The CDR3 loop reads CASSLGGGSSSYEQYF. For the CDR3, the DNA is TGCGCCAGCAGCTTGGGGGGCGGGAGTTCCTCCTACGAGCAGTACTTC.

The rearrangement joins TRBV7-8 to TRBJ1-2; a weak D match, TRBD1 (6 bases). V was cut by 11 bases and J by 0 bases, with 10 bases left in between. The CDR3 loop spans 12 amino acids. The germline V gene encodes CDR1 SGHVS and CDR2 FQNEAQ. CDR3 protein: CASSGANYGYTF. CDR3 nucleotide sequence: TGTGCCTCATCAGGGGCTAACTATGGCTACACCTTC.

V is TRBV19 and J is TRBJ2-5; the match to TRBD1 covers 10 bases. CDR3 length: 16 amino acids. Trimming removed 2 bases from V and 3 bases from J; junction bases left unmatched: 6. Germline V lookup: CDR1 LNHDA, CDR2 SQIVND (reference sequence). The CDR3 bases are TGTGCCAGTAGTATATCTCTAGGACAGGGGGAAGAGACCCAGTACTTC. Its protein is CASSISLGQGEETQYF.

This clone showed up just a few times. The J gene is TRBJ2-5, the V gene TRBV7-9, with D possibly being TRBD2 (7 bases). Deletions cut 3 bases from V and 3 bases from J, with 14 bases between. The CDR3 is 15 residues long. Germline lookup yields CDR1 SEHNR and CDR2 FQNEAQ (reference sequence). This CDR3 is CASSLVRGPKETQYF. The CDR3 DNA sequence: TGTGCCAGCAGCTTGGTGCGGGGGCCCAAAGAGACCCAGTACTTC.

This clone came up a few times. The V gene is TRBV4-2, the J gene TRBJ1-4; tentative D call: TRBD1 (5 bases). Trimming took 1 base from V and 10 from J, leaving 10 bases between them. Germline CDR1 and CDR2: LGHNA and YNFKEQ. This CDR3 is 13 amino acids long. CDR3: CASSQGGLAKLFF. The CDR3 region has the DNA TGTGCCAGCAGCCAAGGGGGCCTGGCAAAACTGTTTTTT.

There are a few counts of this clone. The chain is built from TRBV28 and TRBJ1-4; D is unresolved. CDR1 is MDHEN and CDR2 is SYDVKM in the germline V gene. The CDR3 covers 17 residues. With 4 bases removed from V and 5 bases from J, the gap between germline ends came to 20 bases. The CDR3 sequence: CASSSPFRVSPNEKLFF. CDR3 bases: TGTGCCAGCAGTTCCCCGTTTCGGGTTTCGCCGAATGAAAAACTGTTTTTT. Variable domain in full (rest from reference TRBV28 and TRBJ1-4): DVKVTQSSRYLVKRTGEKVFLECVQDMDHENMFWYRQDPGLGLRLIYFSYDVKMKEKGDIPEGYSVSREKKERFSLILESASTNQTSMYLCASSSPFRVSPNEKLFFGSGTQLSVL.

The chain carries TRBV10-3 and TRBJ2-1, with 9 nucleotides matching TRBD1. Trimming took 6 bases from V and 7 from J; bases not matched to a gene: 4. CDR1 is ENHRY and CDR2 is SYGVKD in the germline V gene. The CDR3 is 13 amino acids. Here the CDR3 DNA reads TGTGCCATCAGCCCGGGACAGGGAAATGAGCAGTTCTTC. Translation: CAISPGQGNEQFF.

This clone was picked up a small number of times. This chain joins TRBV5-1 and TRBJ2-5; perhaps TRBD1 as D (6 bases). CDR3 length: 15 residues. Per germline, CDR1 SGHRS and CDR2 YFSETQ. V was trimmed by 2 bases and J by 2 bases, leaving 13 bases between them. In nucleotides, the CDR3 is TGCGCCAGCAGCTTAACAGGGTACGCGCAAGAGACCCAGTACTTC. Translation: CASSLTGYAQETQYF.

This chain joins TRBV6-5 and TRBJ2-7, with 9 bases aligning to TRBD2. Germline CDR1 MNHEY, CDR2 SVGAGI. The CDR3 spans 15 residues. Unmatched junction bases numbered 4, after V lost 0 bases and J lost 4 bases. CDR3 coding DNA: TGTGCCAGCAGTTACTCTAGCGGGAGTATGTACGAGCAGTACTTC. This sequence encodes CASSYSSGSMYEQYF.

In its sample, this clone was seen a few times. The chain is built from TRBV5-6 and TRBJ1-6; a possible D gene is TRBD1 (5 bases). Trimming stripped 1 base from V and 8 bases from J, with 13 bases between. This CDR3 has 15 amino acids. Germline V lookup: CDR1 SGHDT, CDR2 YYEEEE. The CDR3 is CASSLLGGGDSPLHF. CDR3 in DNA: TGTGCCAGCAGCTTGCTAGGAGGAGGGGATTCACCCCTCCACTTT.

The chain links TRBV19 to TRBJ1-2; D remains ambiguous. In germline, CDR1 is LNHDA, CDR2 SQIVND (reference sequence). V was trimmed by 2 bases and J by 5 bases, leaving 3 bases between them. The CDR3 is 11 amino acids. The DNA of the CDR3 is TGTGCCAGTAGTATAACTTATGGCTACACCTTC. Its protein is CASSITYGYTF. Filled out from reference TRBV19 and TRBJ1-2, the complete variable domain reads DGGITQSPKYLFRKEGQNVTLSCEQNLNHDAMYWYRQDPGQGLRLIYYSQIVNDFQKGDIAEGYSVSREKKESFPLTVTSAQKNPTAFYLCASSITYGYTFGSGTRLTVV.

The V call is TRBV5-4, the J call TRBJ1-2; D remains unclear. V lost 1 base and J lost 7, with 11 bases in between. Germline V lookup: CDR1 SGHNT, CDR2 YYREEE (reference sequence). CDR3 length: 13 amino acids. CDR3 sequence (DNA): TGTGCCAGCAGCTTGCCAGGCTGGGTTGGCTACACCTTC. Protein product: CASSLPGWVGYTF.

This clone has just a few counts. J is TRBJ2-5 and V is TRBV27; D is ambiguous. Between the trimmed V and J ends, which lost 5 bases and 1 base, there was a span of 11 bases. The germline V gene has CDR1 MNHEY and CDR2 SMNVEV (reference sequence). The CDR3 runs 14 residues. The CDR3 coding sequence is TGTGCCAGCAGTACCTACAGATCCCAAGAGACCCAGTACTTC. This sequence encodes CASSTYRSQETQYF.

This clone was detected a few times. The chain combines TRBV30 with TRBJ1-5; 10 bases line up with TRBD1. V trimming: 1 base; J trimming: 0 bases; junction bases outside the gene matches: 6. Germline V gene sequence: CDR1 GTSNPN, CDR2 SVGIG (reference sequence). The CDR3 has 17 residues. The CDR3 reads CAWSAGQGFYSNQPQHF. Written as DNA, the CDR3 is TGTGCCTGGAGTGCGGGACAGGGGTTTTATAGCAATCAGCCCCAGCATTTT.

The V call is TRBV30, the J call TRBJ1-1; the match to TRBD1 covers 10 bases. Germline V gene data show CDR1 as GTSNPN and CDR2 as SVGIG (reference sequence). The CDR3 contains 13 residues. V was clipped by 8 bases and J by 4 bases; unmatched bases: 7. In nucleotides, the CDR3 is TGTGCCGGAGGGACAGGGGCCGGCACTGAAGCTTTCTTT. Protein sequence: CAGGTGAGTEAFF.

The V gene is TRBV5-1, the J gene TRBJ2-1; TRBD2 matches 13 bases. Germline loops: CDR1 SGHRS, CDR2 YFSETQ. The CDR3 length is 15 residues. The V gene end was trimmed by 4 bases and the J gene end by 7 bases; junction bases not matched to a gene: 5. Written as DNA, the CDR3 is TGCGCCAGCAGCCCGATGACTAGCGGGAGGAATGAGCAGTTCTTC. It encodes CASSPMTSGRNEQFF.

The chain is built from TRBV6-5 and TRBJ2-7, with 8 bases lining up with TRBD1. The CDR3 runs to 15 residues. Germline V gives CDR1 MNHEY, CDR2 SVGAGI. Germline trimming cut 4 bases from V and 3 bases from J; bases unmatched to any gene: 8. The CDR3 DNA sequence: TGTGCCAGCAGTTCAGGACAGGGAGGCGGCTACGAGCAGTACTTC. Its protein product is CASSSGQGGGYEQYF.

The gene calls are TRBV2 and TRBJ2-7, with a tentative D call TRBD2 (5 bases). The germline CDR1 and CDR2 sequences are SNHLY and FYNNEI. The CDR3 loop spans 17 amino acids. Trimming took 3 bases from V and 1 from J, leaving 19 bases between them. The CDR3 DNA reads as TGTGCCAGCAGTGATTTGGTGGGAGTAGGGATTTCCTACGAGCAGTACTTC. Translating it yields CASSDLVGVGISYEQYF.

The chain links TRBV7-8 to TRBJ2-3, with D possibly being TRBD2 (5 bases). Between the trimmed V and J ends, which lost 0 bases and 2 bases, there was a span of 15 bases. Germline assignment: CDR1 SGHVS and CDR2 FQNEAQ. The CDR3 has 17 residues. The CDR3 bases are TGTGCCAGCAGCTTAGCCTTACGCCCGGGGTTCACAGATACGCAGTATTTT. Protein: CASSLALRPGFTDTQYF.

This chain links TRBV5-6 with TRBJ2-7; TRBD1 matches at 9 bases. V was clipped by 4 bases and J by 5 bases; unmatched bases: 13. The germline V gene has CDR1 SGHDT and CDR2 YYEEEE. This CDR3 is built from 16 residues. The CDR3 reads CASSAGSGTGTDEQYF. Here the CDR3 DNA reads TGTGCCAGCAGCGCGGGGTCCGGGACAGGGACCGACGAGCAGTACTTC.

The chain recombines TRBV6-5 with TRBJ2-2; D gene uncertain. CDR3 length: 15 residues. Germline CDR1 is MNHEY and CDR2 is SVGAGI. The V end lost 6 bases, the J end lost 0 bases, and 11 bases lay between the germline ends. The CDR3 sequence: CASSRTQTNTGELFF. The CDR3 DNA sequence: TGTGCCAGCAGCCGAACACAGACGAACACCGGGGAGCTGTTTTTT.

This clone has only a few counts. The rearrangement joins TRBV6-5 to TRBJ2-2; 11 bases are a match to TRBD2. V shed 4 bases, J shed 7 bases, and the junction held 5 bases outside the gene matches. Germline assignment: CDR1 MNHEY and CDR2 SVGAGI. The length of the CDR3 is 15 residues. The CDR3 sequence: CASSSTSGSFGELFF. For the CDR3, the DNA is TGTGCCAGCAGTTCAACTAGCGGGAGTTTCGGGGAGCTGTTTTTT.